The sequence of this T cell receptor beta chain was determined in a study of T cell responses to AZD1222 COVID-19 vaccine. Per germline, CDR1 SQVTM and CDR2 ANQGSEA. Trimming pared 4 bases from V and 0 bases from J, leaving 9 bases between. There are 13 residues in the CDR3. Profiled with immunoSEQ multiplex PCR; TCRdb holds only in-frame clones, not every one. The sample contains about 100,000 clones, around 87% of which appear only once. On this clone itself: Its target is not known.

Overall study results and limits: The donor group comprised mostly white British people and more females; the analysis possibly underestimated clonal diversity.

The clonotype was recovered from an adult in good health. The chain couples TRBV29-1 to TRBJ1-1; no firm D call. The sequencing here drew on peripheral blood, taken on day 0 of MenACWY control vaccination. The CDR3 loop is CSVAGQLNTEAFF. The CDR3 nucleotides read TGCAGCGTTGCCGGCCAGCTGAACACTGAAGCTTTCTTT.